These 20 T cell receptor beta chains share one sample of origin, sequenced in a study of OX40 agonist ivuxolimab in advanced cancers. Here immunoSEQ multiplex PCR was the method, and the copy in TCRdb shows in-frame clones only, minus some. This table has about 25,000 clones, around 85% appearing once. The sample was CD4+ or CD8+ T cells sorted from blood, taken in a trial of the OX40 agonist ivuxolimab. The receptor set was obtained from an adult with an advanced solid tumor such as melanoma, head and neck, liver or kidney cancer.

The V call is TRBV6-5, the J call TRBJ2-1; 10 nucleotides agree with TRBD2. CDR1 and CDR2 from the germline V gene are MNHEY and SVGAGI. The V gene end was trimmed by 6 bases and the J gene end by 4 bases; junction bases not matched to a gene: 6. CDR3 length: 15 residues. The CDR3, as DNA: TGTGCCAGCAGGGGACTAGCGAATCTTTACAATGAGCAGTTCTTC. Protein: CASRGLANLYNEQFF.

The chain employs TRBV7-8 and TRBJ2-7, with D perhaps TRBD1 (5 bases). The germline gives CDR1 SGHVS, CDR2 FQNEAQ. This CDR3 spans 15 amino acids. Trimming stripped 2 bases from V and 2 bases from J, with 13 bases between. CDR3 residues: CASSLSSGNPYEQYF. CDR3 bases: TGTGCCAGCAGCTTATCCTCAGGGAATCCCTACGAGCAGTACTTC.

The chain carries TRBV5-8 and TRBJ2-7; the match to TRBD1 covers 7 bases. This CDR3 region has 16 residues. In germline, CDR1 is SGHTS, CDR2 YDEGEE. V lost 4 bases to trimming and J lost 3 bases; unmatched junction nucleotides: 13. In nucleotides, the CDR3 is TGTGCCAGCAGCCCAAGGGACAGCTTTAGGGGCTACGAGCAGTACTTC. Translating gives CASSPRDSFRGYEQYF.

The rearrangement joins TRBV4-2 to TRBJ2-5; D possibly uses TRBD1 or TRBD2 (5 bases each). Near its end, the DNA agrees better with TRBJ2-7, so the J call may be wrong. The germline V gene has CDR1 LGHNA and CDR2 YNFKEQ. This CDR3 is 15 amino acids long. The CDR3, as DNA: TGTGCCAGCAGCCCTCGGGACGGTGAGTCCTACGAGCAGTACTTC. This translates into CASSPRDGESYEQYF.

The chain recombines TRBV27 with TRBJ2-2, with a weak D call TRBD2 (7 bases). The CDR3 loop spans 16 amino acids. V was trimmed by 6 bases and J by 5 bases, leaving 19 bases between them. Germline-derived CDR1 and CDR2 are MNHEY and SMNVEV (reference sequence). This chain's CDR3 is CASSQRGGGPTGELFF. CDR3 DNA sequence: TGTGCCAGCAGCCAAAGGGGGGGAGGGCCGACCGGGGAGCTGTTTTTT.

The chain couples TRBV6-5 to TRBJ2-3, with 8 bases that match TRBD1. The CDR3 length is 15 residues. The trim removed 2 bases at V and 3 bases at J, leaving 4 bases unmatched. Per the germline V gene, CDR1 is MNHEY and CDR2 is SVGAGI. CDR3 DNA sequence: TGTGCCAGCAGTTACATACAGGGGGAAACAGATACGCAGTATTTT. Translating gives CASSYIQGETDTQYF.

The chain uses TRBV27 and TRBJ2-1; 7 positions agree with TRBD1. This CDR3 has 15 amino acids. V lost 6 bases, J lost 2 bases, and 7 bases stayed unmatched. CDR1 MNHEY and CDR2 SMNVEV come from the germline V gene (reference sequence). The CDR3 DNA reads TGTGCCAGCAGGCCCCCAGGGGGTGCCTACAATGAGCAGTTCTTC. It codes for CASRPPGGAYNEQFF.

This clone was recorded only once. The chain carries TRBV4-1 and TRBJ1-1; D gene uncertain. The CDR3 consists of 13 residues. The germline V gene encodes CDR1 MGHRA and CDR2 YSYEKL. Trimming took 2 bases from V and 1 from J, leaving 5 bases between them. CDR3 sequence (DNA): TGCGCCAGCAGCCAAACGGCGAACACTGAAGCTTTCTTT. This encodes CASSQTANTEAFF.

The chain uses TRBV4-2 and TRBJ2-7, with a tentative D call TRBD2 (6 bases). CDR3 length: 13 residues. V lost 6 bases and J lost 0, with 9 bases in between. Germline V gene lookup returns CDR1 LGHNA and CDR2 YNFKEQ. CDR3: CASRASASYEQYF. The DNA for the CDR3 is TGTGCCAGCAGGGCTAGCGCCTCCTACGAGCAGTACTTC.

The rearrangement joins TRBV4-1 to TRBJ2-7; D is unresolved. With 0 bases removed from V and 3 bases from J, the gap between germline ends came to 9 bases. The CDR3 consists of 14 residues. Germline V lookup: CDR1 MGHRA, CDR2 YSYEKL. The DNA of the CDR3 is TGCGCCAGCAGCCAAGATTATCCGGTCTACGAGCAGTACTTC. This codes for CASSQDYPVYEQYF.

CDR3 sequence: CATFANYGYTF. For the CDR3, the DNA is TGTGCCACCTTTGCTAACTATGGCTACACCTTC. This chain joins TRBV6-5 and TRBJ1-2; no clear D. Trimming left V 10 bases short and J 0 bases short, with 6 bases between. The CDR3 consists of 11 residues. Germline CDR1 is MNHEY and CDR2 is SVGAGI.

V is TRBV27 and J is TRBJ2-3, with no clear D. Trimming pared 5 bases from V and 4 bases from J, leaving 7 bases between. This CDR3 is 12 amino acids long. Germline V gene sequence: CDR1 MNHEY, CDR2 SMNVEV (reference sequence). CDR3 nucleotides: TGTGCCAGCAGTCACCCCTCAGATACGCAGTATTTT. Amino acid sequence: CASSHPSDTQYF.

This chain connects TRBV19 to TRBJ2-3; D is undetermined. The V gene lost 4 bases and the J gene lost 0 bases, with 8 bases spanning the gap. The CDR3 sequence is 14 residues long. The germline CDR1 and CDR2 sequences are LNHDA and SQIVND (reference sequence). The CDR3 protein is CASSRGFSTDTQYF. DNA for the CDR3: TGTGCCAGTAGTAGGGGTTTCAGCACAGATACGCAGTATTTT.

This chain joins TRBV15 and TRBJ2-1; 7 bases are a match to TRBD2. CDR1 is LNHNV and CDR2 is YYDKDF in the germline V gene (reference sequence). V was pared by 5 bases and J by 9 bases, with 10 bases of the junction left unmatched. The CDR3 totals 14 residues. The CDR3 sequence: CATSWRGGGGEQFF. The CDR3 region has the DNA TGTGCCACCAGCTGGCGCGGTGGGGGGGGTGAGCAGTTCTTC.

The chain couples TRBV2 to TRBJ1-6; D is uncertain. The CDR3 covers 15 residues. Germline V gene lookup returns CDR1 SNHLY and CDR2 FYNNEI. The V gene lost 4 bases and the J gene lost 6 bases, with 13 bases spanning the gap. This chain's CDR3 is CASSGTSVLNSPLHF. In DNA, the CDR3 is TGTGCCAGCAGTGGGACCAGCGTACTTAATTCACCCCTCCACTTT.

CDR3 amino acids: CASSPGRVNTEAFF. CDR3 in DNA: TGTGCCAGCTCCCCGGGCAGGGTGAACACTGAAGCTTTCTTT. The chain links TRBV18 to TRBJ1-1; tentative D call: TRBD1 (5 bases). CDR3 size: 14 residues. V lost 6 bases to trimming and J lost 0 bases, with 11 bases between them. The V gene's germline CDR1 is KGHSH and CDR2 LQKENI.

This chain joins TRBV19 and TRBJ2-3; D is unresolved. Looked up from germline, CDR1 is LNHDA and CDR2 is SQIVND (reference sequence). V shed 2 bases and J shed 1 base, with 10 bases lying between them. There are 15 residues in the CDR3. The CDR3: CASSITSSGTDTQYF. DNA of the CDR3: TGTGCCAGTAGTATAACGTCATCGGGCACAGATACGCAGTATTTT.

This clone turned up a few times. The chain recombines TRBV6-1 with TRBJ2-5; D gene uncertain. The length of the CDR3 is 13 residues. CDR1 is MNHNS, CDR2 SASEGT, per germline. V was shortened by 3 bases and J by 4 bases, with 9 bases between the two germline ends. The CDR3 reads CASSDGPAETQYF. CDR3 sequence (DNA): TGTGCCAGCAGTGATGGTCCGGCAGAGACCCAGTACTTC.

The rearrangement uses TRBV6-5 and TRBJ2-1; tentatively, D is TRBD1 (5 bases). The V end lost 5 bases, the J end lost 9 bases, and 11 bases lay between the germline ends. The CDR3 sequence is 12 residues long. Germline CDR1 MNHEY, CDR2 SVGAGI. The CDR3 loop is CASSQGPLEQFF. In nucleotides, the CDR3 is TGTGCCAGCAGTCAGGGCCCTCTTGAGCAGTTCTTC.

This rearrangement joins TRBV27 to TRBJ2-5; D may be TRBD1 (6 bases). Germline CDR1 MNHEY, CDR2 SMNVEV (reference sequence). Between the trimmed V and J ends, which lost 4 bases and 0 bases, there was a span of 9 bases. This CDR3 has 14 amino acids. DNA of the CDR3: TGTGCCAGCAGTTCCAGGGGTTACCAAGAGACCCAGTACTTC. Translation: CASSSRGYQETQYF.